This T cell receptor beta chain came from a study of T cells in Graves' hyperthyroidism and ophthalmopathy. As to this clonotype: Its antigen is not identified.

This CDR3 comprises 13 residues. Trimming took 2 bases from V and 2 from J; bases not matched to a gene: 2. Germline V gene sequence: CDR1 DFQATT, CDR2 SNEGSKA (reference sequence). Study-wide results and caveats: Classification by a 13 V-J model distinguished ophthalmopathy from stable hyperthyroidism. Ophthalmopathy was predicted by the model a median of 6.5 months ahead of onset.

TCR beta CDR3 regions were amplified from RNA transcripts. Carried out on the TCR CDR3, a first-round RT-PCR used the HTBI primer set. MiXCR, run by TCRdb on the multiplex PCR reads, gives a single entry per CDR3 protein. This sample yields some 460,000 distinct CDR3 sequences, of which approximately 14% are seen a single time; approximately 7.5% belongs to the top ten. The study excluded patients with uncontrolled infection, other autoimmune disease, pregnancy or lactation. Fresh 10 ml peripheral blood yielded PBMCs. The origin of this receptor is a young woman with Graves' hyperthyroidism. The sample comprised blood. This chain joins TRBV20-1 and TRBJ2-7, with 8 bases lining up with TRBD2. DNA for the CDR3: TGCAGTGCTAGAAAAGCGGGGGCCTACGAGCAGTACTTC. This translates into CSARKAGAYEQYF.